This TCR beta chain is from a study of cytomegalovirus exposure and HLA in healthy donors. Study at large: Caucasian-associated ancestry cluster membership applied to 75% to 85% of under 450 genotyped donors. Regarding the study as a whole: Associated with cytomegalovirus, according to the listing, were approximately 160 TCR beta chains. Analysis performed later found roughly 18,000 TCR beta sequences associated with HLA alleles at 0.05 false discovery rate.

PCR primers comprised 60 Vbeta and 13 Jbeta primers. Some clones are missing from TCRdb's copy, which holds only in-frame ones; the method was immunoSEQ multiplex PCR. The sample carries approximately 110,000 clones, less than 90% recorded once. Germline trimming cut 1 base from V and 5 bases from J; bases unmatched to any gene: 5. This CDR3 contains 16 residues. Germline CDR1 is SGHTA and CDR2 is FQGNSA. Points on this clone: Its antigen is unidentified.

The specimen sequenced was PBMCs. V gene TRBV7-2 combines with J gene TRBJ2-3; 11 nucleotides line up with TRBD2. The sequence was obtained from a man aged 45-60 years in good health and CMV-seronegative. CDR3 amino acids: CASSLDGTSGGDTQYF. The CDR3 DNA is TGTGCCAGCAGCTTAGATGGGACTAGCGGAGGAGATACGCAGTATTTT.